Sequencing of this T cell receptor (beta chain) was carried out in a study of PD-L1 blockade in urothelial cancer. This sample's time point: pretreatment peripheral blood. Per germline, CDR1 SNHLY and CDR2 FYNNEI. Trimming took 4 bases from V and 2 from J, leaving 11 bases between them. CDR3 length: 15 amino acids. The table lists this clone with a few counts. Profiled with immunoSEQ multiplex PCR; TCRdb holds only in-frame clones, not every one. Found here are roughly 90,000 clones, roughly 90% of them singletons; the top ten hold roughly 0.88%. The clonotype comes from a woman older than 75 with urothelial cancer. Sample: PBMCs, taken around atezolizumab (anti-PD-L1) treatment. The chain links TRBV2 to TRBJ2-2; TRBD1 might be the D (6 bases). The CDR3: CASSGRTVNTGELFF. The CDR3 nucleotides are TGTGCCAGCAGTGGCAGGACAGTAAACACCGGGGAGCTGTTTTTT.